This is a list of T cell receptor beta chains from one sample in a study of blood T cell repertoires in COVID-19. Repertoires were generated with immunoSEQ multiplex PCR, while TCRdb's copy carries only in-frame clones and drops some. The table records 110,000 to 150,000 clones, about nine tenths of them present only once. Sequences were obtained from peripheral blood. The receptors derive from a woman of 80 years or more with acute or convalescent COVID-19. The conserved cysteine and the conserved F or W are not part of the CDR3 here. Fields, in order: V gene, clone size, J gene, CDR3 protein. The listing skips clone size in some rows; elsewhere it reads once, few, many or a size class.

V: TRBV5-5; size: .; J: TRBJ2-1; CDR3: ASSLLAGEQF
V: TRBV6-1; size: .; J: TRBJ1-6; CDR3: ASSEAGTVYNSPLH
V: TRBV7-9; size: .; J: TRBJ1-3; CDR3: ASRDMSGNTIY
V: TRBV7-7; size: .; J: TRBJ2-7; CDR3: ASSPGQGDGYEQY
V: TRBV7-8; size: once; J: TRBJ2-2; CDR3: ASSPWGQVTGELF
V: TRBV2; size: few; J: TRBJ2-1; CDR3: ASAGTGDYNEQF
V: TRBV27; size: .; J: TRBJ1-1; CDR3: ASRNHQIREAEAF
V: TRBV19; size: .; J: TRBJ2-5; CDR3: ASSIRSGQGQETQY
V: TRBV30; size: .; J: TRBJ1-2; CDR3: AWTPDGGGFGYT
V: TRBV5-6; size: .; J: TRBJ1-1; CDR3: ASSAPQGASNTEAF
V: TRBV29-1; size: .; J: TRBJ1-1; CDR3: SVVQADEAF
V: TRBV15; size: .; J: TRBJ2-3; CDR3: ATSRDLASGGGDTQY
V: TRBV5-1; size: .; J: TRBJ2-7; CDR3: ASSLGGQEQY
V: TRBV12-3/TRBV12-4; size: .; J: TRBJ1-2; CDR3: ASNKLQGGYT
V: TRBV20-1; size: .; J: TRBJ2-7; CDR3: SAIFQGEQY
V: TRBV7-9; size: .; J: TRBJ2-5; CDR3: ASSSSPTVTLETQY
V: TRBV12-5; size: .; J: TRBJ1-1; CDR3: ASGDKIYGATEAF
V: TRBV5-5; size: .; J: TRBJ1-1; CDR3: ASSLGAGRGAMNTEAF
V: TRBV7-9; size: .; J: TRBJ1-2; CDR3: ASSPAAGGQYGYT
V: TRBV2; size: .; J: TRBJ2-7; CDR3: ASKRTGGFIEQY
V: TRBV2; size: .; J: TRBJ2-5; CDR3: ASTLTSVETQY
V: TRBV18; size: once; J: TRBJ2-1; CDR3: ASSEGQGYEQF
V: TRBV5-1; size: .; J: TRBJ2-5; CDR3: ASSLTSGEETQY
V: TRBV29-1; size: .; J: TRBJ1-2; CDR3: STEGVSYGYT
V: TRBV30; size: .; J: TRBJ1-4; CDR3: AWSQVGQGVGKLF
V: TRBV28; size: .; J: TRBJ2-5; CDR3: ASRSAGAGETQY
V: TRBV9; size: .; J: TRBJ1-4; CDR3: ASSVGDRGPEKLF
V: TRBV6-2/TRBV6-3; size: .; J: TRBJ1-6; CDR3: ASSYGQRNSSLH
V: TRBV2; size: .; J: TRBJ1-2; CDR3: ASNKKGYGYT
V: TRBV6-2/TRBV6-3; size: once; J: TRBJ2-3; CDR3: ASSYSGAVTDTQY
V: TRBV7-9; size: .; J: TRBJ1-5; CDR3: ASSSTYDNQPQH
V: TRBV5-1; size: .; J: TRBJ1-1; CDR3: ASSASPGGSTEAF
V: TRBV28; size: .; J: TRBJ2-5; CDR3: ASSYRGSQETQY
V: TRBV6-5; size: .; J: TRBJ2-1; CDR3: ASSPPGLLGDEQF
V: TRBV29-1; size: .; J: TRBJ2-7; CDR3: SVEEQGGEQY
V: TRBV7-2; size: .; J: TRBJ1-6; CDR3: ASRTGTASVHSPLH
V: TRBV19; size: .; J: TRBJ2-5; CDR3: ASSWTQNQETQY
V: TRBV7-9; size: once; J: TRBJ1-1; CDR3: ASSGSGQPNTEAF
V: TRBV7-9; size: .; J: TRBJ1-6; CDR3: ATRPGHGNSPLH
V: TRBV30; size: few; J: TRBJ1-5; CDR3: AWTPRAGGYQPQH
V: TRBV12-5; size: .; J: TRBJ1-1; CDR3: ASGNLDRAIAEAF
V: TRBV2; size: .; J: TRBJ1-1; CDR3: ASRVETTEAF
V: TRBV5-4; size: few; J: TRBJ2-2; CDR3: ASSLYGGNTGELF
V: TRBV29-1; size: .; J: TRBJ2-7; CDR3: SAYGLAGGSYEQY
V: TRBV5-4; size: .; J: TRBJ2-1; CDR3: ASSLWGRYNEQF
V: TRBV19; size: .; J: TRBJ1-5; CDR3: ASPRGGASNQPQH
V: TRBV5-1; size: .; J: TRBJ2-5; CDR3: ASSLGAGGSRETQY
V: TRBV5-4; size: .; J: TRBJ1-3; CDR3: ASSVDSSGNTIY
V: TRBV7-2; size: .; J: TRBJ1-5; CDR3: ASTESQGFNQPQH
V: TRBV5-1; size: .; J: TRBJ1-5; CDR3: ASSPAGVSNQPQH